The following is a T cell receptor beta chain sequence with its context. Its antigen is undetermined. The record originates from a study of T cell responses to AZD1222 COVID-19 vaccine. Study findings and constraints: Spike as a whole was targeted by vaccine-associated CD4 TCRs, dominant at 160-218 and 743-854. Donors were chiefly white British, with a greater number of females, and clonal diversity was perhaps underestimated. Spike-specific TCR breadth and depth both grew after two AZD1222 doses.

Method: immunoSEQ multiplex PCR; TCRdb's copy keeps in-frame clones and lacks some. The sample has 75,000 to 85,000 clones, roughly nine tenths seen once. Trimming removed 3 bases at V and 4 bases at J, with 15 bases between. The CDR3 length is 15 residues. CDR1 is MNHNS, CDR2 SASEGT, per germline. The J gene is TRBJ1-2, the V gene TRBV6-1, with a possible D match to TRBD1 (5 bases). This sequence was found in an adult in good health. The specimen comprised peripheral blood, sampled on day 0 of AZD1222 vaccination. As DNA, the CDR3 is TGTGCCAGCAGTGAGGAGACAGAAGGGGTCTATGGCTACACCTTC. As protein: CASSEETEGVYGYTF.